This passage covers 9 T cell receptor beta chains from one sample sequenced in a study of T cell repertoires in cytomegalovirus infection. Which antigens these TCRs recognize remains unknown. TCRdb reanalysed the reads using MiXCR and keeps one entry per CDR3 protein. The sample holds hundreds of thousands of distinct CDR3 sequences, more than 25% seen once. The sample consisted of cultured CD8+ T cells from PBMCs, taken from culture after CMV antigen stimulation. The receptors here all came from a human donor in good health (CMV status not recorded). Some clones in this sample may be carry-over from other donors' samples.

This clonotype has a single count. This chain connects TRBV12-3 or TRBV12-4 to TRBJ2-5; D not certain. This CDR3 region has 15 residues. Trimming shortened V by 10 bases and J by 5 bases, and 23 bases separated the two germline ends. The CDR3 spells CATSPEALVWETQYF. The CDR3 DNA reads as TGTGCCACCTCACCTGAGGCATTGGTTTGGGAGACCCAGTACTTC.

DNA for the CDR3: TGTGCCAGCAGCTTGGAACAACAGGGGGATGACGGGGAGCTGTTTTTT. It encodes CASSLEQQGDDGELFF. The chain is built from TRBV5-6 and TRBJ2-2, with 8 bases that match TRBD1. CDR1 is SGHDT, CDR2 YYEEEE, per germline. The CDR3 length is 16 residues. Trimming removed 0 bases from V and 7 bases from J; junction bases left unmatched: 8. The full variable domain, with the rest looked up from reference TRBV5-6 and TRBJ2-2, is DAGVTQSPTHLIKTRGQQVTLRCSPKSGHDTVSWYQQALGQGPQFIFQYYEEEERQRGNFPDRFSGHQFPNYSSELNVNALLLGDSALYLCASSLEQQGDDGELFFGEGSRLTVL.

This clonotype was counted ten times or more. The chain links TRBV7-2 to TRBJ1-3, with 7 bases that match TRBD1. This CDR3 contains 18 residues. Germline CDR1 and CDR2: SGHTA and FQGNSA. V was pared by 4 bases and J by 0 bases, with 12 bases of the junction left unmatched. This chain's CDR3 is CASSYYWDSSSSGNTIYF. The DNA of the CDR3 is TGTGCCAGCAGCTATTACTGGGACAGCTCGTCCTCTGGAAACACCATATATTTT.

This clonotype was counted only a few times. This rearrangement joins TRBV6-1 to TRBJ1-1, with 10 bases lining up with TRBD1. The V gene's germline CDR1 is MNHNS and CDR2 SASEGT. The junction had 6 bases not matched to a gene; V was cut back by 6 bases and J by 5 bases. This CDR3 is 14 amino acids long. This CDR3 reads CASRYRDRGTEAFF. The CDR3 DNA sequence: TGTGCCAGCAGGTACCGGGACAGGGGTACTGAAGCTTTCTTT.

The rearrangement links TRBV6-1 to TRBJ2-2, with 7 positions matching TRBD1. With 0 bases clipped from V and 6 bases from J, the junction kept 4 bases outside the gene matches. The CDR3 runs to 15 residues. Germline V gives CDR1 MNHNS, CDR2 SASEGT. The CDR3 nucleotides are TGTGCCAGCAGTGAAGCGGGACAGTGGCCCGGGGAGCTGTTTTTT. Translating it yields CASSEAGQWPGELFF.

The chain has TRBV19 and TRBJ2-7, with D perhaps matching TRBD1 (6 bases). Germline lookup yields CDR1 LNHDA and CDR2 SQIVND (reference sequence). The ends were cut back, 3 bases at V and 0 bases at J, with 9 bases in the middle. CDR3 length: 14 residues. CDR3 nucleotides: TGTGCCAGTAGTATTACAGGGATCTCCTACGAGCAGTACTTC. Translating it yields CASSITGISYEQYF.

Ten or more counts support this clonotype. This chain joins TRBV7-2 and TRBJ1-2; D ambiguous. Trimming removed 6 bases at V and 0 bases at J, with 8 bases between. Germline CDR1 SGHTA, CDR2 FQGNSA. The CDR3 spans 13 residues. The CDR3 nucleotides are TGTGCCAGCAGTATCAGTACTAACTATGGCTACACCTTC. It translates to CASSISTNYGYTF.

This clonotype has more than one count but fewer than ten. The chain couples TRBV10-3 to TRBJ2-1; D possibly corresponds to TRBD1 (6 bases). V lost 0 bases, J lost 2 bases, and 11 bases lay in between. The germline gives CDR1 ENHRY, CDR2 SYGVKD. The length of the CDR3 is 16 residues. CDR3 DNA: TGTGCCATCAGTGAGTCGGCACAGGGACCCTACAATGAGCAGTTCTTC. Translated, it gives CAISESAQGPYNEQFF.

This clonotype turned up a few times. The chain links TRBV7-2 to TRBJ2-3; D remains unclear. Per the germline V gene, CDR1 is SGHTA and CDR2 is FQGNSA. Trimming took off 5 bases at V and 1 base at J, with 13 bases between the two ends. This CDR3 has 15 residues. CDR3 sequence (DNA): TGTGCCAGCAGCACTTCTTATGGCGGCACAGATACGCAGTATTTT. Amino acids: CASSTSYGGTDTQYF. The complete variable domain, with remaining parts taken from reference TRBV7-2 and TRBJ2-3, reads GAGVSQSPSNKVTEKGKDVELRCDPISGHTALYWYRQSLGQGLEFLIYFQGNSAPDKSGLPSDRFSAERTGGSVSTLTIQRTQQEDSAVYLCASSTSYGGTDTQYFGPGTRLTVL.